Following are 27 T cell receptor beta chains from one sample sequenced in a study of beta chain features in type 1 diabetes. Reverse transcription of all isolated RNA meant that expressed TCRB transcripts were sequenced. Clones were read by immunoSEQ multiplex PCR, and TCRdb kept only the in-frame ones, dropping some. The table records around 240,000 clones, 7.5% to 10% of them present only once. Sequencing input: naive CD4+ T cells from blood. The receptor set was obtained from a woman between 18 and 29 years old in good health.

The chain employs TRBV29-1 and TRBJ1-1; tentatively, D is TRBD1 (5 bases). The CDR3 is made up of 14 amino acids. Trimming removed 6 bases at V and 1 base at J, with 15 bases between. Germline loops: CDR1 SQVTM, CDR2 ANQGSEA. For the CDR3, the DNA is TGCAGCGTCCAGGGTAGGTCGGAGAACACTGAAGCTTTCTTT. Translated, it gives CSVQGRSENTEAFF. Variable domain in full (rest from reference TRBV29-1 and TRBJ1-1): SAVISQKPSRDICQRGTSLTIQCQVDSQVTMMFWYRQQPGQSLTLIATANQGSEATYESGFVIDKFPISRPNLTFSTLTVSNMSPEDSSIYLCSVQGRSENTEAFFGQGTRLTVV.

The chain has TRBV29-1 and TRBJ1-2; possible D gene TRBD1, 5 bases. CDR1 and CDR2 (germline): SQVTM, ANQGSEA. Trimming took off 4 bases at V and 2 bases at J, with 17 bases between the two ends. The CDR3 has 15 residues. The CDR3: CSVAGTGTENYGYTF. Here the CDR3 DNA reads TGCAGCGTTGCTGGAACCGGGACTGAGAACTATGGCTACACCTTC. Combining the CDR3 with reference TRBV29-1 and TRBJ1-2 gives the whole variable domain SAVISQKPSRDICQRGTSLTIQCQVDSQVTMMFWYRQQPGQSLTLIATANQGSEATYESGFVIDKFPISRPNLTFSTLTVSNMSPEDSSIYLCSVAGTGTENYGYTFGSGTRLTVV.

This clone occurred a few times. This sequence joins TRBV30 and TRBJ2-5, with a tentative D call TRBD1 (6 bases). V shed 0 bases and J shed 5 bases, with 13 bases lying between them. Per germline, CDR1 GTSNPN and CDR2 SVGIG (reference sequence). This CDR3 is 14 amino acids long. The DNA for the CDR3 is TGTGCCTGGAGTGTAGGGGGAGTGAGGGAGACCCAGTACTTC. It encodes CAWSVGGVRETQYF.

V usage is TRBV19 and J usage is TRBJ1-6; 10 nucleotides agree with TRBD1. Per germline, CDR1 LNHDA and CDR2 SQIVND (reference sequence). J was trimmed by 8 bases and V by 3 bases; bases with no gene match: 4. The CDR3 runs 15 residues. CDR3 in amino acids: CASSIKGTGDSPLHF. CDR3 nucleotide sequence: TGTGCCAGTAGTATTAAGGGGACAGGGGATTCACCCCTCCACTTT.

The CDR3 bases are TGTGCCAGCAGCCCCGGACTAGCCGAGCAGTACTTC. Its protein is CASSPGLAEQYF. V usage is TRBV7-9 and J usage is TRBJ2-7, with 8 bases aligning to TRBD2. The CDR3 covers 12 residues. In germline, CDR1 is SEHNR, CDR2 FQNEAQ (reference sequence). V was pared by 5 bases and J by 6 bases, with 3 bases of the junction left unmatched.

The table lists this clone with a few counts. The CDR3 reads CASSRGTSGGPLYEQYF. The CDR3 DNA reads as TGCGCCAGCAGCCGTGGGACTAGCGGGGGGCCACTCTACGAGCAGTACTTC. V usage is TRBV5-1 and J usage is TRBJ2-7, with 15 bases lining up with TRBD2. Germline CDR1 is SGHRS and CDR2 is YFSETQ. J lost 3 bases, V lost 4 bases, and 8 bases had no gene match. The CDR3 is 17 amino acids.

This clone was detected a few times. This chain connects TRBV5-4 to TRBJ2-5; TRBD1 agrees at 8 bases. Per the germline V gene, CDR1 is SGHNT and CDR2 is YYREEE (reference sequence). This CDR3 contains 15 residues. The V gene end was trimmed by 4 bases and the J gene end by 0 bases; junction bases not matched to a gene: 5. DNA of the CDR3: TGTGCCAGCAGCGAGGACAGGGTAGACCAAGAGACCCAGTACTTC. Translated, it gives CASSEDRVDQETQYF.

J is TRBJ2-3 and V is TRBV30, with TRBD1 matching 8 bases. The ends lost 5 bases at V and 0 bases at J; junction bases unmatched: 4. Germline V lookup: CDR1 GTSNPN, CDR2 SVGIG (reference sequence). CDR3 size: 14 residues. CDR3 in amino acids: CAWRQGASTDTQYF. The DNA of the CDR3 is TGTGCCTGGCGCCAGGGGGCGAGCACAGATACGCAGTATTTT.

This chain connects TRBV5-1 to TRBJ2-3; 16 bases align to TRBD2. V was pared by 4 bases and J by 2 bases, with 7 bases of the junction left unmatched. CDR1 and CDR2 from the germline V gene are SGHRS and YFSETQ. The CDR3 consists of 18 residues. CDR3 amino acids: CASSTGTSGGDYTDTQYF. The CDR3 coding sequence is TGCGCCAGCAGCACCGGGACTAGCGGGGGGGACTACACAGATACGCAGTATTTT. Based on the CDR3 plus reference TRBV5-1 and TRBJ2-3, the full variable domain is KAGVTQTPRYLIKTRGQQVTLSCSPISGHRSVSWYQQTPGQGLQFLFEYFSETQRNKGNFPGRFSGRQFSNSRSEMNVSTLELGDSALYLCASSTGTSGGDYTDTQYFGPGTRLTVL.

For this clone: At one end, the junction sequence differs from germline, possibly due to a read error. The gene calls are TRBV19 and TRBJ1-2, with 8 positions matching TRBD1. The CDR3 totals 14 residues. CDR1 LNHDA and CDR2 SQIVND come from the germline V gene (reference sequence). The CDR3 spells CASSRPDRVNGYTF. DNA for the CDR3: TGTGCCAGCAGTAGGCCGGACAGGGTTAATGGCTACACCTTC.

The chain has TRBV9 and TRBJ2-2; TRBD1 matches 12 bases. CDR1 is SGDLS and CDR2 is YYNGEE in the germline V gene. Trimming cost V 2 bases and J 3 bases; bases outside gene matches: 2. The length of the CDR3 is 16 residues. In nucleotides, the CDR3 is TGTGCCAGCAGCGTTGGGACAGGGGGCTACACCGGGGAGCTGTTTTTT. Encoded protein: CASSVGTGGYTGELFF.

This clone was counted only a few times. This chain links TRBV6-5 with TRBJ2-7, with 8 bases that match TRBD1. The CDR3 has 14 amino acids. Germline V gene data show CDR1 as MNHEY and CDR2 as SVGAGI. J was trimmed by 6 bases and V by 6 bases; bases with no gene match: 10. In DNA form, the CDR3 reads TGTGCCAGCAGCAAGACAGGGGTTTCGGTCGAGCAGTACTTC. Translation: CASSKTGVSVEQYF.

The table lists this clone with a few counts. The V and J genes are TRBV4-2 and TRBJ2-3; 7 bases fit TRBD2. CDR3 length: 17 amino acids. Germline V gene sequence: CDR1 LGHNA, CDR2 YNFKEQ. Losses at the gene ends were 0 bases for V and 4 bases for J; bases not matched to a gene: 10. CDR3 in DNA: TGTGCCAGCAGCCAAGATCGGTGGAGGGAGGGCCCAGATACGCAGTATTTT. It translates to CASSQDRWREGPDTQYF.

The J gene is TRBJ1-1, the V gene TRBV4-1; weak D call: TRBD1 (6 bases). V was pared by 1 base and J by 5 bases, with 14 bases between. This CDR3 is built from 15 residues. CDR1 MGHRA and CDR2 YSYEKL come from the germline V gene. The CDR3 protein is CASSQVTGGNTEAFF. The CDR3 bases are TGCGCCAGCAGCCAAGTGACAGGAGGAAATACTGAAGCTTTCTTT.

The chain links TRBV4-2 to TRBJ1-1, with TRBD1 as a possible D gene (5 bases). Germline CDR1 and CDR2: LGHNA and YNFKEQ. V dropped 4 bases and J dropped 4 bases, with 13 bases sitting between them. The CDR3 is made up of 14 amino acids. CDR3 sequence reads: CASSREAQGTEAFF. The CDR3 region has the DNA TGTGCCAGCAGCCGCGAGGCTCAGGGCACTGAAGCTTTCTTT.

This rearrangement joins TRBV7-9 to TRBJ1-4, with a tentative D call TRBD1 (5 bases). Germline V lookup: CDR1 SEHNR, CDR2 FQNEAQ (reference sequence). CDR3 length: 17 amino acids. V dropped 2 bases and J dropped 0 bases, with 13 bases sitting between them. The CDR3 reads CASSLSSGHPTNEKLFF. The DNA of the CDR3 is TGTGCCAGCAGCTTATCCTCAGGACATCCAACTAATGAAAAACTGTTTTTT.

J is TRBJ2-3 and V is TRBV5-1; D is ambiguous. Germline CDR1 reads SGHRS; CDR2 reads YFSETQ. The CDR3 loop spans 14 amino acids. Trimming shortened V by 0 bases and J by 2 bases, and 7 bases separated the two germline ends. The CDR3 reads CASSLVDNTDTQYF. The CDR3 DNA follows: TGCGCCAGCAGCTTGGTCGACAACACAGATACGCAGTATTTT. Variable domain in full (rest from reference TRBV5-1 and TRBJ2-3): KAGVTQTPRYLIKTRGQQVTLSCSPISGHRSVSWYQQTPGQGLQFLFEYFSETQRNKGNFPGRFSGRQFSNSRSEMNVSTLELGDSALYLCASSLVDNTDTQYFGPGTRLTVL.

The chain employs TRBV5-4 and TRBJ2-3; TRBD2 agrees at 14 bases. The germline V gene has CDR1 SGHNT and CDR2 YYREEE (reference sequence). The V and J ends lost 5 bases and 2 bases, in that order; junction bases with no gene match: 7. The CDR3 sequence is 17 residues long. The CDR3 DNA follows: TGTGCCAGCAGATCCCGACTAGCGGGGGGGCCCACAGATACGCAGTATTTT. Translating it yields CASRSRLAGGPTDTQYF.

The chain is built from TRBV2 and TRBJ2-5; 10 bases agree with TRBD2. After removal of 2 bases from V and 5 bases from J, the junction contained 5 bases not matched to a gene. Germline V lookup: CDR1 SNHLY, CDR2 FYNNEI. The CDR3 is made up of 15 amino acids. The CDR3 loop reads CASSESTSGVETQYF. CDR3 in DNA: TGTGCCAGCAGTGAAAGTACTAGCGGGGTCGAGACCCAGTACTTC.

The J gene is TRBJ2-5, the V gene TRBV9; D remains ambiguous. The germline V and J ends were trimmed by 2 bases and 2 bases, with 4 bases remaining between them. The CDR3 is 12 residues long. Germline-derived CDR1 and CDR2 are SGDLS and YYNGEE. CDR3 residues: CASSVRQETQYF. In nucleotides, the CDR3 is TGTGCCAGCAGCGTGAGGCAAGAGACCCAGTACTTC.

CDR3 sequence reads: CASRPGLAGGQDTQYF. The CDR3 region has the DNA TGTGCCAGCAGACCCGGACTAGCGGGGGGTCAAGATACGCAGTATTTT. The chain has TRBV2 and TRBJ2-3, with 14 bases that match TRBD2. CDR3 size: 16 residues. Trimming at V came to 6 bases and at J to 5 bases, leaving 7 bases not matched to a gene. Per the germline V gene, CDR1 is SNHLY and CDR2 is FYNNEI.

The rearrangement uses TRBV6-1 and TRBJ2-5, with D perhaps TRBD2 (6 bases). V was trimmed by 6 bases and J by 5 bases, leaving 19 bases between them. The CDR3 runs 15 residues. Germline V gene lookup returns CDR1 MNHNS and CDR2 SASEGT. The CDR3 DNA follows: TGTGCCAGCAGAGCCCGAGGGGATCGGGGGGAGACCCAGTACTTC. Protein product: CASRARGDRGETQYF.

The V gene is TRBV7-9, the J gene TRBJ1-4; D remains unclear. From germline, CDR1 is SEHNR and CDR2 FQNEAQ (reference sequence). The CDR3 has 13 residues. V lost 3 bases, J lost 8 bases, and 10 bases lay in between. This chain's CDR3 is CASSFAEREKLFF. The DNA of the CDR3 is TGTGCCAGCAGCTTTGCGGAGAGGGAAAAACTGTTTTTT.

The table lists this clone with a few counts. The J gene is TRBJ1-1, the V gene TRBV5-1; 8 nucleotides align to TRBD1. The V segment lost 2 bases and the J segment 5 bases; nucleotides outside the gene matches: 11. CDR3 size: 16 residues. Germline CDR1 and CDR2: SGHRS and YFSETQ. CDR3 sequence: CASSFNSDRERTEAFF. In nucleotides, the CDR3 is TGCGCCAGCAGCTTTAATTCGGACAGGGAGAGGACTGAAGCTTTCTTT.

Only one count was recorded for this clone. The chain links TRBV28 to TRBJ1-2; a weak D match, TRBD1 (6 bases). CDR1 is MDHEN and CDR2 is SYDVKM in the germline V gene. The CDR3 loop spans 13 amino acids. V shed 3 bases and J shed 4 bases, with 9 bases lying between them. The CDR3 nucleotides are TGTGCCAGCAGTTTTCAGGGGACCTATGGCTACACCTTC. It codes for CASSFQGTYGYTF.

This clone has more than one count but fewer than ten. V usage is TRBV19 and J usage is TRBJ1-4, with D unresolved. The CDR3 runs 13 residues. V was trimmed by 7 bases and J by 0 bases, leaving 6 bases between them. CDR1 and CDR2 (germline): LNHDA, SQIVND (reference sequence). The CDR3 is CASKRSTNEKLFF. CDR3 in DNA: TGTGCCAGTAAGAGATCAACTAATGAAAAACTGTTTTTT. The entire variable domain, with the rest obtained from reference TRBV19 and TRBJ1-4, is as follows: DGGITQSPKYLFRKEGQNVTLSCEQNLNHDAMYWYRQDPGQGLRLIYYSQIVNDFQKGDIAEGYSVSREKKESFPLTVTSAQKNPTAFYLCASKRSTNEKLFFGSGTQLSVL.

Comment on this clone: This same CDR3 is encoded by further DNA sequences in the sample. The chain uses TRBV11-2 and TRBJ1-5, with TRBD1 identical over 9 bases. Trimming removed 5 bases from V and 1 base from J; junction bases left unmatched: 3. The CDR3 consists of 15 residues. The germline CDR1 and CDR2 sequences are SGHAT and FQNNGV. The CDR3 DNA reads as TGTGCCAGCAGCCTCGGACAGGGGAGCAATCAGCCCCAGCATTTT. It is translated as CASSLGQGSNQPQHF.